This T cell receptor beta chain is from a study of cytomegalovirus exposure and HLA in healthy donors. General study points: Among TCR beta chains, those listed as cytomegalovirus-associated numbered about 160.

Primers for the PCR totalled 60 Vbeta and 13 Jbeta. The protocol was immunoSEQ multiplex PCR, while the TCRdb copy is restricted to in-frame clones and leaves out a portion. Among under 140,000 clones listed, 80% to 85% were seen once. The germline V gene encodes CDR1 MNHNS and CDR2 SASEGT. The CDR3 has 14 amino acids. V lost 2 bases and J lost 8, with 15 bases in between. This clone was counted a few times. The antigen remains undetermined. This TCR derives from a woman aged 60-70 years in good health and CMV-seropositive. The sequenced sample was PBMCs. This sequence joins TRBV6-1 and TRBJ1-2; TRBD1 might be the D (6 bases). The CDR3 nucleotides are TGTGCCAGCAGTGAATCCCCGACAGGCTCCGGCTACACCTTC. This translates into CASSESPTGSGYTF.